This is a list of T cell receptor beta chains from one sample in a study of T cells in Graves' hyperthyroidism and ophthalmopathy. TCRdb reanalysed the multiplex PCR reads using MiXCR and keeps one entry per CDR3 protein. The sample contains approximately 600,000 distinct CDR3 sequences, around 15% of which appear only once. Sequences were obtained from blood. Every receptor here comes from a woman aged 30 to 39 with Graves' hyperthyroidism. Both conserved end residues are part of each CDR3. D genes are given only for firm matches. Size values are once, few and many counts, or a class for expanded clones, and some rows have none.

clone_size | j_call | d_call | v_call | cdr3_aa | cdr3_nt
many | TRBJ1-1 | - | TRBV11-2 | CASSSTWVSAEAFF | TGTGCCAGCAGCTCCACGTGGGTCAGCGCTGAAGCTTTCTTT
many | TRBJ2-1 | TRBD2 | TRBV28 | CASSSAISGRNEQFF | TGTGCCAGCAGTTCAGCTATTAGCGGGAGGAATGAGCAGTTCTTC
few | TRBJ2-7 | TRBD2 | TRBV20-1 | CSAIQPIAGGAYEQYF | TGCAGTGCTATTCAACCTATAGCGGGAGGCGCCTACGAGCAGTACTTC
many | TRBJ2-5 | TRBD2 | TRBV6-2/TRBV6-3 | CASSRGLAGVQETQYF | TGTGCCAGCAGTCGAGGACTAGCGGGGGTCCAAGAGACCCAGTACTTC
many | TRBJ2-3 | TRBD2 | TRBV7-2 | CASSSSGPYTDTQYF | TGTGCCAGCAGCTCTAGCGGACCCTACACAGATACGCAGTATTTT
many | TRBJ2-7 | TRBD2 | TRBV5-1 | CASSPDGGSRSYEQYF | TGCGCCAGCAGCCCGGATGGCGGGAGCCGATCCTACGAGCAGTACTTC
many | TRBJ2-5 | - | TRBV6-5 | CASSYTGMGETQYF | TGTGCCAGCAGTTACACGGGAATGGGTGAGACCCAGTACTTC
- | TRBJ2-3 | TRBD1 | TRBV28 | CASSSLDLTGGGRVGTDTQYF | TGTGCCAGCAGTTCACTTGATTTGACAGGGGGAGGTAGGGTTGGCACAGATACGCAGTATTTT
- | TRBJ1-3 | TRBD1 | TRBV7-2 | CASSPDRYRGGNTIYF | TGTGCCAGCAGCCCGGACCGATACAGGGGAGGAAACACCATATATTTT
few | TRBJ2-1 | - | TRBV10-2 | CASRHSESEQFF | TGCGCCAGCAGGCATAGTGAGAGCGAGCAGTTCTTC
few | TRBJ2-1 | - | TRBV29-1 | CSVGHTLIQEQFF | TGCAGCGTTGGACATACCCTAATCCAAGAGCAGTTCTTC
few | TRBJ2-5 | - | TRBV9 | CASSVSGTIQETQYF | TGTGCCAGCAGCGTCTCCGGGACCATACAAGAGACCCAGTACTTC
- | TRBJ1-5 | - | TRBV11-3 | CASSLALDSRINQPQHF | TGTGCCAGCAGCTTGGCCCTGGACAGTCGAATCAATCAGCCCCAGCATTTT
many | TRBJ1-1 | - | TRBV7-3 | CASSLTSSAEAFF | TGTGCCAGCAGCTTAACTTCCAGCGCTGAAGCTTTCTTT
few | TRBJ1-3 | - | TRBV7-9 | CASSTAISGNTIYF | TGTGCCAGCAGCACAGCGATCTCTGGAAACACCATATATTTT
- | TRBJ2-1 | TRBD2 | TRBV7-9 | CASSWGTSGSNEQFF | TGTGCCAGCAGCTGGGGGACTAGCGGATCCAATGAGCAGTTCTTC